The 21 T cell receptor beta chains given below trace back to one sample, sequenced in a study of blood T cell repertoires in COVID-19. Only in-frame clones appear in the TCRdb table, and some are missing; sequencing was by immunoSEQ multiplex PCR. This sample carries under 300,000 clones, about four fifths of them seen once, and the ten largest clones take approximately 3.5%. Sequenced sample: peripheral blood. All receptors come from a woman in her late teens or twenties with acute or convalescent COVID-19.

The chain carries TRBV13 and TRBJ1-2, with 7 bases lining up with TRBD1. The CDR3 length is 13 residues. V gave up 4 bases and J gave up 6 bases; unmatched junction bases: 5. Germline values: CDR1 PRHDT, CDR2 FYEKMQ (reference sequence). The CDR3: CASSSDRANGYTF. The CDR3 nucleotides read TGTGCCAGCAGCTCCGACAGGGCGAATGGCTACACCTTC.

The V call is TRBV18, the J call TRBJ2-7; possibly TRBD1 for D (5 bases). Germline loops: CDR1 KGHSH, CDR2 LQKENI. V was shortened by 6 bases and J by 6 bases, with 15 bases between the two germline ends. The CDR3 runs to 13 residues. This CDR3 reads CASSGPVGAEQYF. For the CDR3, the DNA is TGTGCCAGCTCCGGACCCGTTGGGGCCGAGCAGTACTTC.

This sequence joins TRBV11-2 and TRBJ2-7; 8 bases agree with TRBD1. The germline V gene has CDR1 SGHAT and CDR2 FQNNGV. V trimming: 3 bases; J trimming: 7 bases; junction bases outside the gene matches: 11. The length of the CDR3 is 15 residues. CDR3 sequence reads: CASSFTGTGVREQYF. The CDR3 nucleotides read TGTGCCAGCAGCTTTACCGGGACAGGAGTCCGGGAGCAGTACTTC.

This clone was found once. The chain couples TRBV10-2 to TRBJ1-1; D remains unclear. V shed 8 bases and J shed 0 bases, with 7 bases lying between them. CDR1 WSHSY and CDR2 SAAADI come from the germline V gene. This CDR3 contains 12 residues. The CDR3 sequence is CASREMNTEAFF. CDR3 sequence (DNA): TGCGCCAGCCGAGAGATGAACACTGAAGCTTTCTTT.

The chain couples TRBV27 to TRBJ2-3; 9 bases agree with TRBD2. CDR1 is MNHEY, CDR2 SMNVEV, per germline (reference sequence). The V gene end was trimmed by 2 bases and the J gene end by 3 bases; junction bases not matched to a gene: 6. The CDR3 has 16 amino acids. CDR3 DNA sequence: TGTGCCAGCAGTTTAATGCCAGCGGGAGGTACAGATACGCAGTATTTT. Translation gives CASSLMPAGGTDTQYF.

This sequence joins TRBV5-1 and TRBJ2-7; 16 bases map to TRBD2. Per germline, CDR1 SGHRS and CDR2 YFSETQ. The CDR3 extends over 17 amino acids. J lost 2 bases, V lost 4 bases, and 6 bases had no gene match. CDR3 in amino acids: CASSPGLAGGKAYEQYF. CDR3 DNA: TGCGCCAGCAGCCCGGGACTAGCGGGAGGGAAAGCCTACGAGCAGTACTTC.

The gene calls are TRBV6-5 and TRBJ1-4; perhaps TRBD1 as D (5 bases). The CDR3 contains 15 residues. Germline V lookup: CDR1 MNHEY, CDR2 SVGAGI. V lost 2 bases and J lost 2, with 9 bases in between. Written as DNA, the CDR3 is TGTGCCAGCAGTTACACAGGTGGGACTAATGAAAAACTGTTTTTT. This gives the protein CASSYTGGTNEKLFF.

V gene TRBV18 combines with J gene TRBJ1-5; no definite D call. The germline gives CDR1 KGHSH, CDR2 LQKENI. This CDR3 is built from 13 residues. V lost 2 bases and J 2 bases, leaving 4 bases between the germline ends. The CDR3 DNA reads TGTGCCAGCTCACCAGGGCGCAATCAGCCCCAGCATTTT. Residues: CASSPGRNQPQHF.

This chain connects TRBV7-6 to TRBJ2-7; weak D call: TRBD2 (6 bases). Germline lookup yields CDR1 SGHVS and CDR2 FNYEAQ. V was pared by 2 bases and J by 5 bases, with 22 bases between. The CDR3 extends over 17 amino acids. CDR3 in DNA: TGTGCCAGCAGCTTACGTCCGCTAGCGAGTTATCCCAACGAGCAGTACTTC. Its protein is CASSLRPLASYPNEQYF.

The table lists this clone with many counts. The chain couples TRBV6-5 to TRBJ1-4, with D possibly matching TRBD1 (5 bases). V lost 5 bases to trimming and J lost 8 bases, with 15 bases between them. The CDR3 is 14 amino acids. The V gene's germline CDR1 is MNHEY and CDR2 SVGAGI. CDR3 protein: CASSLRVGGEKLFF. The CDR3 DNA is TGTGCCAGCAGTCTCAGGGTGGGAGGCGAAAAACTGTTTTTT.

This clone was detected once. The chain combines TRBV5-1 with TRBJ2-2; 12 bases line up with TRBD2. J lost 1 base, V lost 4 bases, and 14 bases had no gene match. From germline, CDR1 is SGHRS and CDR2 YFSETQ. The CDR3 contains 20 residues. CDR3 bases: TGCGCCAGCAGCGCCGGTATACGACTAGCGGGAGTCAGGAACACCGGGGAGCTGTTTTTT. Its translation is CASSAGIRLAGVRNTGELFF.

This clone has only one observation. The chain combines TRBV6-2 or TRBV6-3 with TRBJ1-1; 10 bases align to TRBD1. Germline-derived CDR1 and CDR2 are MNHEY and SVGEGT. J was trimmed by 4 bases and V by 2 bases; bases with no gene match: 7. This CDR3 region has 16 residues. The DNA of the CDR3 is TGTGCCAGCAGTTACGCCGGGACAGGGGTCCGCACTGAAGCTTTCTTT. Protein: CASSYAGTGVRTEAFF.

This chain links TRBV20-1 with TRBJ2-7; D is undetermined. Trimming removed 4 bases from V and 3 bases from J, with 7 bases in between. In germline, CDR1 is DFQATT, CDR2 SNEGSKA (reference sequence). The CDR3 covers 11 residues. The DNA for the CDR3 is TGCAGTGCTAAAGAGAGCTACGAGCAGTACTTC. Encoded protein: CSAKESYEQYF.

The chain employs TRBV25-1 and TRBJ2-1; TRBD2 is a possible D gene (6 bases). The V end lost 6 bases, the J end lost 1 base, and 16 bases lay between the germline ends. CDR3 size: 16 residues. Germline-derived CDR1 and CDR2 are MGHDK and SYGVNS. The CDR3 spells CASRGNGSSSYNEQFF. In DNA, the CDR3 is TGTGCCAGCAGAGGTAACGGGAGCTCTTCCTACAATGAGCAGTTCTTC.

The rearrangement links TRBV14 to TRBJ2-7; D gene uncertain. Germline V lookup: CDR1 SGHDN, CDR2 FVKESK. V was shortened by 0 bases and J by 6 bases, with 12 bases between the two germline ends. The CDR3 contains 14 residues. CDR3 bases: TGTGCCAGCAGCCAAGATCTTGCTAGTTTCGAGCAGTACTTC. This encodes CASSQDLASFEQYF.

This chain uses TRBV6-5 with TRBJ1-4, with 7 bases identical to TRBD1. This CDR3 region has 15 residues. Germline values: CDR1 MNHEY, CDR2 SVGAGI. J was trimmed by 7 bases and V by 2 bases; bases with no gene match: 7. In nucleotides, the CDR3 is TGTGCCAGCAGTTACGAAGGGGGCGTTAGTGAAAAACTGTTTTTT. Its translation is CASSYEGGVSEKLFF.

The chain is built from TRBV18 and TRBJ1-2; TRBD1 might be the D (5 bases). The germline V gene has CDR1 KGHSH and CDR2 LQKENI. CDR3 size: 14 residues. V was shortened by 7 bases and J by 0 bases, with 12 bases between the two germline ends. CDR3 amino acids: CASLADSTNYGYTF. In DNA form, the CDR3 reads TGTGCCAGCTTAGCCGACAGTACTAACTATGGCTACACCTTC.

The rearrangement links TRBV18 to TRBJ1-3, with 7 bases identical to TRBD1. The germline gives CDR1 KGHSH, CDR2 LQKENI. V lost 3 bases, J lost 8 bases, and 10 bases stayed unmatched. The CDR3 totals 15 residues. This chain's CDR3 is CASSPSTGKADTIYF. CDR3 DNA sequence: TGTGCCAGCTCACCCTCGACAGGGAAAGCGGACACCATATATTTT.

Here the CDR3 reads CASSLVSVSSYNSPLHF. CDR3 nucleotides: TGTGCCAGCAGTTTAGTCTCCGTGAGCTCCTATAATTCACCCCTCCACTTT. The chain recombines TRBV27 with TRBJ1-6; D gene unclear. This CDR3 spans 17 amino acids. The V end was cut by 2 bases, the J end by 0 bases, with 11 bases between. Germline CDR1 is MNHEY and CDR2 is SMNVEV (reference sequence).

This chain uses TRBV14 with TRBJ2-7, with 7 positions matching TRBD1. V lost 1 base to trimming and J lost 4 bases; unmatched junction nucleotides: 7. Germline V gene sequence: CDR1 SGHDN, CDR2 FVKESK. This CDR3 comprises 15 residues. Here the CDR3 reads CASSQGTGTAYEQYF. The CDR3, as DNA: TGTGCCAGCAGCCAAGGTACGGGGACAGCTTACGAGCAGTACTTC.

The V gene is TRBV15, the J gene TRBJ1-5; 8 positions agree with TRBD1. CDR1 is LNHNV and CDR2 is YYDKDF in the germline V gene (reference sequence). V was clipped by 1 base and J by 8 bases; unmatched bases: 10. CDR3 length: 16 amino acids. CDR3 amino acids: CATSRGERQGSKPQHF. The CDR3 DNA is TGTGCCACCAGCAGAGGGGAAAGACAGGGGAGCAAGCCCCAGCATTTT.